This T cell receptor beta chain is from a study of blood T cell repertoires in COVID-19. Overall study context: T cells, B-cell-depleted T cells, or PBMCs provided the cDNA or gDNA that served as material.

Germline CDR1 and CDR2: MNHEY and SVGEGT. The ends were cut back, 1 base at V and 6 bases at J, with 12 bases in the middle. CDR3 size: 14 residues. Per the original data handling: By means of reference gene primer amplification, nucleated cell counts were estimated. Libraries were prepared by immunoSEQ multiplex PCR; TCRdb keeps only in-frame clonotypes and omits some of them. From that table come the V and J calls and clone size; the DNA was used to work out D and trimming. In the table there are hundreds of thousands of clones, approximately 90% of which are singletons. This TCR came from a woman in her thirties who had recovered from COVID-19. The rearrangement links TRBV6-2 or TRBV6-3 to TRBJ1-2; D is perhaps TRBD1 (5 bases). The sequenced material came from PBMCs or T cells enriched from blood (not recorded which). The CDR3: CASSYFQGGHGYTF. CDR3 DNA sequence: TGTGCCAGCAGTTACTTCCAGGGAGGCCATGGCTACACCTTC.